This is a list of T cell receptor beta chains from one sample in a study of blood T cell repertoires in COVID-19. Produced via immunoSEQ multiplex PCR; TCRdb's table is partial and in-frame only. The sample includes hundreds of thousands of clones, 85% seen only once; the top ten take 2% to 3%. Specimen: PBMCs or T cells enriched from blood (not recorded which). These receptors were taken from a woman aged 50 to 65 who had recovered from COVID-19. Each CDR3 is given with its conserved first and last residue. The order of the fields is V gene, J gene, clone size, D gene, CDR3 protein, CDR3 DNA. D genes are given only for firm matches. Some rows have no size entry. The others give once, few or many, or a class for an expanded clone.

TRBV27,TRBJ1-5,.,TRBD1,CASRKGQVDNQPQHF,TGTGCCAGCAGGAAGGGACAGGTTGACAATCAGCCCCAGCATTTT
TRBV6-5,TRBJ1-5,.,TRBD1,CASKTGAFEPQHF,TGTGCCAGCAAAACAGGGGCTTTTGAGCCCCAGCATTTT
TRBV3-1/TRBV3-2,TRBJ1-1,.,.,CASSQGPQGNTEAFF,TGTGCCAGCAGCCAAGGGCCTCAGGGAAACACTGAAGCTTTCTTT
TRBV12-3/TRBV12-4,TRBJ2-7,few,TRBD1,CASSYQQGIEQYF,TGTGCCAGCAGTTATCAACAGGGGATAGAGCAGTACTTC
TRBV28,TRBJ1-2,.,.,CASSLQVGGYTF,TGTGCCAGCAGCCTACAGGTTGGTGGCTACACCTTC
TRBV3-1/TRBV3-2,TRBJ2-3,.,.,CASSRQPRSDTQYF,TGTGCCAGCAGCCGACAGCCCCGTTCAGATACGCAGTATTTT
TRBV29-1,TRBJ2-1,.,TRBD2,CSVEGLAGIYNEQFF,TGCAGCGTTGAAGGGCTAGCGGGAATCTACAATGAGCAGTTCTTC
TRBV4-2,TRBJ1-4,.,.,CASSPGRIMEKLFF,TGTGCCAGCAGCCCGGGGAGGATAATGGAAAAACTGTTTTTT
TRBV29-1,TRBJ2-7,.,TRBD2,CSVGGSGGPYSGAYEQYF,TGCAGCGTTGGTGGCTCGGGCGGGCCCTACAGCGGGGCCTACGAGCAGTACTTC
TRBV5-1,TRBJ2-5,.,.,CASSLRARVETQYF,TGCGCCAGCAGCTTGAGGGCCAGGGTGGAGACCCAGTACTTC
TRBV4-1,TRBJ1-4,.,.,CASSLQGTNEKLFF,TGCGCCAGCAGCCTGCAGGGAACTAATGAAAAACTGTTTTTT
TRBV13,TRBJ2-7,.,TRBD2,CASSSGLEGYEQYF,TGTGCCAGCAGCTCGGGACTAGAGGGCTACGAGCAGTACTTC
TRBV4-2,TRBJ2-7,.,.,CASSRDTYSYEQYF,TGTGCCAGCAGCCGGGACACTTACTCCTACGAGCAGTACTTC
TRBV2,TRBJ2-7,.,TRBD1,CASKPQGARYEQYF,TGTGCCAGCAAACCACAGGGGGCGCGCTACGAGCAGTACTTC
TRBV15,TRBJ1-3,.,.,CATSRDRGQYSGNTIYF,TGTGCCACCAGCAGAGATCGAGGGCAGTACTCTGGAAACACCATATATTTT
TRBV5-1,TRBJ2-3,.,.,CASSLESSRSTDTQYF,TGCGCCAGCAGCTTGGAGTCTAGCCGGAGCACAGATACGCAGTATTTT